These T cell receptor beta chains were read from a single sample in a study of neurological immune-mediated disorders. Using its own MiXCR run on the 5' RACE reads, TCRdb lists one record per CDR3 protein. This table holds some 86,000 distinct CDR3 sequences, 2.5% to 3% found once. Sequenced material: PBMCs. The receptors come from a woman aged 25-40 years with multiple sclerosis. Each CDR3 is given without its conserved first and last residue. A D gene is named only where the DNA matches it firmly. Clone size is stated in some rows and not others, as once, few, many or a class when expanded.

v_call: TRBV27; d_call: TRBD2; clone_size: many; cdr3_aa: ASSLDSSSGRTEQY
v_call: TRBV12-3/TRBV12-4; d_call: TRBD1; clone_size: many; cdr3_aa: ASSPTGVLEAF
v_call: TRBV7-2; d_call: NA; clone_size: many; cdr3_aa: ASSPDLYEQY
v_call: TRBV3-1; d_call: TRBD2; clone_size: many; cdr3_aa: ASSQTSGFTDTQY
v_call: TRBV4-2; d_call: NA; clone_size: NA; cdr3_aa: ASSQEALAYEQY
v_call: TRBV28; d_call: TRBD2; clone_size: many; cdr3_aa: ASSVAGSRVNEQF
v_call: TRBV5-6; d_call: TRBD1; clone_size: many; cdr3_aa: ASSPGTGSPSGANVLT
v_call: TRBV10-3; d_call: NA; clone_size: many; cdr3_aa: AISESMTDNEQF
v_call: TRBV5-6; d_call: NA; clone_size: many; cdr3_aa: ASSLGQPEETQY
v_call: TRBV6-2/TRBV6-3; d_call: TRBD2; clone_size: many; cdr3_aa: ASSSTPILYSGRVSTGELF
v_call: TRBV7-9; d_call: TRBD1; clone_size: many; cdr3_aa: ASSNEYVGTARNGYT
v_call: TRBV27; d_call: TRBD2; clone_size: many; cdr3_aa: ASSLISRGYQETQY
v_call: TRBV5-1; d_call: TRBD2; clone_size: many; cdr3_aa: ASSQDVAGGWNEQF
v_call: TRBV3-1; d_call: NA; clone_size: many; cdr3_aa: ASSHFVEDTEAF
v_call: TRBV7-9; d_call: NA; clone_size: NA; cdr3_aa: ASSLAGVWF
v_call: TRBV12-3/TRBV12-4; d_call: NA; clone_size: many; cdr3_aa: ASSLAGGGSETQY